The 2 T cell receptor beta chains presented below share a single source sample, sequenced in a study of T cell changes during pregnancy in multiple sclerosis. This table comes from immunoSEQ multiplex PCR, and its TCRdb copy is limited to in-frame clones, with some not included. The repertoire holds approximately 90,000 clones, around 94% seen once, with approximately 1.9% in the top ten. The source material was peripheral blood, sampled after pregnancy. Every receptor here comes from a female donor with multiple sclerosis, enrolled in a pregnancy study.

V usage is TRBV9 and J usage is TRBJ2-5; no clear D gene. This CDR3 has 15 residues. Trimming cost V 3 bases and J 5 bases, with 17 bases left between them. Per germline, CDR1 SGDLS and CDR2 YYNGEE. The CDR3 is CASSAYGNTEETQYF. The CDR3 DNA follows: TGTGCCAGCAGCGCCTATGGCAATACGGAGGAGACCCAGTACTTC. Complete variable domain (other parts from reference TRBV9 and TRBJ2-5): DSGVTQTPKHLITATGQRVTLRCSPRSGDLSVYWYQQSLDQGLQFLIQYYNGEERAKGNILERFSAQQFPDLHSELNLSSLELGDSALYFCASSAYGNTEETQYFGPGTRLLVL.

Here the CDR3 DNA reads TGTGCCAGCAGCTTAGTGGTTCTGACTAGCGAGCAGACCCAGTACTTC. Its protein is CASSLVVLTSEQTQYF. The chain couples TRBV7-2 to TRBJ2-5; 8 bases fit TRBD2. The junction had 10 bases not matched to a gene; V was cut back by 1 base and J by 6 bases. The CDR3 covers 16 residues. Germline V gene sequence: CDR1 SGHTA, CDR2 FQGNSA.